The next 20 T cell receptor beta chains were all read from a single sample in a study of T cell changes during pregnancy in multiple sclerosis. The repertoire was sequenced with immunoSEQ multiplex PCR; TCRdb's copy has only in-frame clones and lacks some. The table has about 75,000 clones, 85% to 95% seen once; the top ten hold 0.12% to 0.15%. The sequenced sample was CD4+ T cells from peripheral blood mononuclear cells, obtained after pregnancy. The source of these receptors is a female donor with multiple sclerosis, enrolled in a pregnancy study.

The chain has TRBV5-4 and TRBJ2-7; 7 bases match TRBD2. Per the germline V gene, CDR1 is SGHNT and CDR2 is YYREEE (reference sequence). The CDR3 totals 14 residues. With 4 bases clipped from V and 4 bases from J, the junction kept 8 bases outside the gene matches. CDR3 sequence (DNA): TGTGCCAGCAGCCCCGGGACTACCCGGTACGAGCAGTACTTC. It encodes CASSPGTTRYEQYF.

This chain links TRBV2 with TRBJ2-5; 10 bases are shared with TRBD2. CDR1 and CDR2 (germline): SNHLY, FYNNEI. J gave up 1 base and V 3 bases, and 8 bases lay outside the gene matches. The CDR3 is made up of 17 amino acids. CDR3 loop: CASSDDLAGGLQETQYF. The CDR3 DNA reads TGTGCCAGCAGTGACGATTTAGCGGGGGGTCTCCAAGAGACCCAGTACTTC.

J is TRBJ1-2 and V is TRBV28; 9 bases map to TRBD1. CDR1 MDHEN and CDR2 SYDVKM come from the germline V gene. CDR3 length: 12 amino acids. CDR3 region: CVTDRGGVGYTF. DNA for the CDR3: TGTGTAACGGACAGGGGCGGAGTGGGCTACACCTTC.

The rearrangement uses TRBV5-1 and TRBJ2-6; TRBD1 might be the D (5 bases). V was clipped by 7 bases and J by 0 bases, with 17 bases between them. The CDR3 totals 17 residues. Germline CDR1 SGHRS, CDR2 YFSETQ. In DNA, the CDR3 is TGCGCCAGCGAGCAGGGCCGTAAGAGCTCTGGGGCCAACGTCCTGACTTTC. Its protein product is CASEQGRKSSGANVLTF.

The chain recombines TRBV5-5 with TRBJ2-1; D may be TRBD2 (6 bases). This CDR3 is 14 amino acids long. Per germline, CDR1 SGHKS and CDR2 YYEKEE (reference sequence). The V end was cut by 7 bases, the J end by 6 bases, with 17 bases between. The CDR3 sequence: CASRSSGVVNEQFF. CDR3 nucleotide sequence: TGTGCCAGCCGCTCCTCGGGAGTCGTCAATGAGCAGTTCTTC.

CDR3 coding DNA: TGTGCCAGCTCACCCATCACAGGGAACGAGCAGTACTTC. Its protein is CASSPITGNEQYF. The chain employs TRBV18 and TRBJ2-7; a weak D match, TRBD1 (6 bases). V shed 3 bases and J shed 5 bases, with 11 bases lying between them. The CDR3 covers 13 residues. The germline V gene has CDR1 KGHSH and CDR2 LQKENI.

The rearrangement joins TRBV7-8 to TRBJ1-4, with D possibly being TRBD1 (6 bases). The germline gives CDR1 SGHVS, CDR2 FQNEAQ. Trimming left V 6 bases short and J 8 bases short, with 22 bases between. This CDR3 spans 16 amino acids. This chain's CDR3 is CASRKGASPQGEKLFF. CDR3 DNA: TGTGCCAGCAGGAAAGGGGCCTCACCCCAGGGGGAAAAACTGTTTTTT.

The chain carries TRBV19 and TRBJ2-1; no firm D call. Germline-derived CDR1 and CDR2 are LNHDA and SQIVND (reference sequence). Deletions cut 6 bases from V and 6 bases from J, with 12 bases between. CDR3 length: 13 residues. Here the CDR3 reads CASRRGTVNEQFF. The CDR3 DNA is TGTGCCAGTAGGCGAGGAACTGTCAATGAGCAGTTCTTC.

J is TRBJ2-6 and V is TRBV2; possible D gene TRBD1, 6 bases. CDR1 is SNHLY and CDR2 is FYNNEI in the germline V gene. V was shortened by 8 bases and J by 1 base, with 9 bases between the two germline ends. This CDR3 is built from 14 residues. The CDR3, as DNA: TGTGCCAGCGCGCAGGGGTCTGGGGCCAACGTCCTGACTTTC. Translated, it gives CASAQGSGANVLTF.

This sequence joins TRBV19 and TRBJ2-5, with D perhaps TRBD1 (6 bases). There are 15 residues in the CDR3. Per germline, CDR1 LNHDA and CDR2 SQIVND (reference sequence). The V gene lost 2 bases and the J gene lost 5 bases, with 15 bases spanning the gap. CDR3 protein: CASSITGTGRETQYF. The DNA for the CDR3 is TGTGCCAGTAGTATAACAGGGACGGGACGGGAGACCCAGTACTTC.

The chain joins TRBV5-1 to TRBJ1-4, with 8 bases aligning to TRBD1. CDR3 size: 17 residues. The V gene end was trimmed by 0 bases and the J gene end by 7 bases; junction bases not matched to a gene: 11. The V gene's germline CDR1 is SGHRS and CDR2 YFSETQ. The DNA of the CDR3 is TGCGCCAGCAGCTTGGTGGGACAGGCGGGGTTGAGTGAAAAACTGTTTTTT. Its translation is CASSLVGQAGLSEKLFF.

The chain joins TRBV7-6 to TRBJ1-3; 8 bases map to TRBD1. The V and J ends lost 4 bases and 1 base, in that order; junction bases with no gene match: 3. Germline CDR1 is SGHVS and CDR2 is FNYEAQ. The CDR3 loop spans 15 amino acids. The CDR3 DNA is TGTGCCAGCAGCTCGGACAGGGCTTCTGGAAACACCATATATTTT. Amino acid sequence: CASSSDRASGNTIYF.

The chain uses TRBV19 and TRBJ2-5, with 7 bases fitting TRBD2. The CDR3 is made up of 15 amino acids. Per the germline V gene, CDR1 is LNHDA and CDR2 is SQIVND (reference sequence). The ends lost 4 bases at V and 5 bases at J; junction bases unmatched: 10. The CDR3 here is CASSNDGGSSETQYF. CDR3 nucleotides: TGTGCCAGTAGTAACGATGGCGGGAGTTCGGAGACCCAGTACTTC. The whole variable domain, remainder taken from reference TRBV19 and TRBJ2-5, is DGGITQSPKYLFRKEGQNVTLSCEQNLNHDAMYWYRQDPGQGLRLIYYSQIVNDFQKGDIAEGYSVSREKKESFPLTVTSAQKNPTAFYLCASSNDGGSSETQYFGPGTRLLVL.

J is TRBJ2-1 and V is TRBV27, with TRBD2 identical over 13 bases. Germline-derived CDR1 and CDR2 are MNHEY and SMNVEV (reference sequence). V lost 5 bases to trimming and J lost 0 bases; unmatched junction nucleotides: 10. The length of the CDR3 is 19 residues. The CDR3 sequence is CASSTKTSGRTSSYNEQFF. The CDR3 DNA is TGTGCCAGCAGTACCAAGACTAGCGGGAGGACCAGCTCCTACAATGAGCAGTTCTTC.

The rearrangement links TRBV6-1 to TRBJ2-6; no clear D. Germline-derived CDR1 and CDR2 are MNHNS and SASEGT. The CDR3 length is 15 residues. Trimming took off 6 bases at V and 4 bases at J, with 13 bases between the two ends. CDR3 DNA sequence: TGTGCCAGCAGCATTAGTCGGTCGGGGGCCAACGTCCTGACTTTC. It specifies CASSISRSGANVLTF.

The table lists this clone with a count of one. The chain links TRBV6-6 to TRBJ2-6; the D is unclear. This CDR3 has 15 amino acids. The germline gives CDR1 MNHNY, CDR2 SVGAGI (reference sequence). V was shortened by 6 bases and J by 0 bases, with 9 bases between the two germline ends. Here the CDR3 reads CASRATASGANVLTF. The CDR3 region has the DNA TGTGCCAGCAGAGCCACAGCCTCTGGGGCCAACGTCCTGACTTTC.

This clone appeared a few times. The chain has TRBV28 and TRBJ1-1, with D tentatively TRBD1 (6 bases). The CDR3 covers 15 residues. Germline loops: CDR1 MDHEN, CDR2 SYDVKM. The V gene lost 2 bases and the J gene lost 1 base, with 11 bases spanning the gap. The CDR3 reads CASSLRRGGNTEAFF. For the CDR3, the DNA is TGTGCCAGCAGTTTACGGAGAGGGGGGAACACTGAAGCTTTCTTT.

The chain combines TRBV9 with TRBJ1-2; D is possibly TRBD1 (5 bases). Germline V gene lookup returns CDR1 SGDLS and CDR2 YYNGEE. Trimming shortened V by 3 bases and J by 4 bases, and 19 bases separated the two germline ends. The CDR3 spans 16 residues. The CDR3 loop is CASSAPRQTSAYGYTF. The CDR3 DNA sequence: TGTGCCAGCAGCGCCCCCCGACAGACTAGTGCCTATGGCTACACCTTC.

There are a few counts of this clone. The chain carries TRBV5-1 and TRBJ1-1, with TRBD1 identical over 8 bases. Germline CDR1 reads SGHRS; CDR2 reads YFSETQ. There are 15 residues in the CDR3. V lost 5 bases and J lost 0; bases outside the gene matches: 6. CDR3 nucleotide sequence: TGCGCCAGCAGGCCGACAGGGGACGTGAACACTGAAGCTTTCTTT. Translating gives CASRPTGDVNTEAFF.

The CDR3 reads CASSEVSGRSNQPQHF. The CDR3 nucleotides are TGTGCCAGCAGTGAAGTTAGCGGGAGGAGCAATCAGCCCCAGCATTTT. The chain links TRBV6-1 to TRBJ1-5; the D is unclear. Germline assignment: CDR1 MNHNS and CDR2 SASEGT. The CDR3 is made up of 16 amino acids. V lost 1 base, J lost 1 base, and 11 bases lay in between.